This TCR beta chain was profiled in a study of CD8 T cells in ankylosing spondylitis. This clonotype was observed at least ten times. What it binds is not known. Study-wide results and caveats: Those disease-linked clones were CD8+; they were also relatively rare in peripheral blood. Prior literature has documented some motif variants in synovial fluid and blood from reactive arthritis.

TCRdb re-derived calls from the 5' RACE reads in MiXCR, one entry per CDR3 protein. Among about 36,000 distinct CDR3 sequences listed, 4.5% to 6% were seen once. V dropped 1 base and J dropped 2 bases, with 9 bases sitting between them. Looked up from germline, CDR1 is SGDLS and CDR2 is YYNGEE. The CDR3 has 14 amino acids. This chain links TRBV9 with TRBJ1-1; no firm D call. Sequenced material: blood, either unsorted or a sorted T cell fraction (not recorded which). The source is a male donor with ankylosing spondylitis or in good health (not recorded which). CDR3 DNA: TGTGCCAGCAGCGTATCCGGGAGTAACACTGAAGCTTTCTTT. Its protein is CASSVSGSNTEAFF.